One and the same sample provided the 11 T cell receptor beta chains below, sequenced in a study of T cells in lung cancer brain metastases. The assay was immunoSEQ multiplex PCR, and TCRdb's table has in-frame clones only and misses some. The repertoire holds a few thousand clones, with around 90% as singletons. Sequenced material: tumor tissue from a brain metastasis. These receptors originate from a man aged 65-85 years with non-small cell lung cancer that had spread to the brain.

Concerning this clone itself: The junction does not match germline at one end; this may be a read error. The chain is built from TRBV27 and TRBJ2-7, with a possible D match to TRBD1 (5 bases). CDR3 size: 13 residues. The germline gives CDR1 MNHEY, CDR2 SMNVEV (reference sequence). The CDR3 reads CASRTGWDNEQYF. CDR3 coding DNA: TGTGCCAGCAGAACAGGATGGGATAACGAGCAGTACTTT.

This chain uses TRBV15 with TRBJ1-1; no reliable D call. In germline, CDR1 is LNHNV, CDR2 YYDKDF (reference sequence). The CDR3 consists of 15 residues. Deletions cut 0 bases from V and 0 bases from J, with 8 bases between. The chain's CDR3 is CATSRERTLNTEAFF. The CDR3 nucleotides read TGTGCCACCAGCAGAGAGAGGACCCTGAACACTGAAGCTTTCTTT.

This chain uses TRBV14 with TRBJ2-5; no clear D. Trimming shortened V by 0 bases and J by 4 bases, and 6 bases separated the two germline ends. Germline V gives CDR1 SGHDN, CDR2 FVKESK. This CDR3 is 13 amino acids long. CDR3 loop: CASSQDLAETQYF. CDR3 DNA sequence: TGTGCCAGCAGCCAAGATCTCGCAGAGACCCAGTACTTC.

This rearrangement joins TRBV18 to TRBJ1-4; D is undetermined. The CDR3 sequence is 14 residues long. V lost 4 bases to trimming and J lost 6 bases, with 12 bases between them. The germline V gene has CDR1 KGHSH and CDR2 LQKENI. The CDR3 spells CASSLGRTDEKLFF. As DNA, the CDR3 is TGTGCCAGCTCACTAGGCCGGACTGATGAAAAACTGTTTTTT.

The rearrangement uses TRBV11-2 and TRBJ2-2; D gene unclear. CDR1 and CDR2 from the germline V gene are SGHAT and FQNNGV. CDR3 size: 14 residues. V dropped 5 bases and J dropped 3 bases, with 10 bases sitting between them. As DNA, the CDR3 is TGTGCCAGCAGCCCCACGACTGACACCGGGGAGCTGTTTTTT. Its protein product is CASSPTTDTGELFF.

The rearrangement uses TRBV5-1 and TRBJ1-2; 9 bases map to TRBD1. The CDR3 sequence is 12 residues long. Per the germline V gene, CDR1 is SGHRS and CDR2 is YFSETQ. V shed 5 bases and J 4 bases; nucleotides not matched to a gene: 0. DNA for the CDR3: TGCGCCAGCAGGACAGGGGGCTATGGCTACACCTTC. Its translation: CASRTGGYGYTF.

A note on this clone: Different DNA sequences within this sample yield the same CDR3. V gene TRBV4-2 combines with J gene TRBJ2-3, with TRBD1 matching over 8 bases. Per germline, CDR1 LGHNA and CDR2 YNFKEQ. V trimming: 6 bases; J trimming: 1 base; junction bases outside the gene matches: 6. This CDR3 is 15 amino acids long. Here the CDR3 DNA reads TGTGCCAGCAGTCCCCTGGACAGGGGCACAGATACGCAGTATTTT. Residues: CASSPLDRGTDTQYF.

The genes are TRBV5-1 and TRBJ2-2; no definite D call. This CDR3 is 13 amino acids long. V dropped 1 base and J dropped 7 bases, with 8 bases sitting between them. The germline V gene encodes CDR1 SGHRS and CDR2 YFSETQ. CDR3 protein: CASSLQEYGELFF. The CDR3, as DNA: TGCGCCAGCAGCTTGCAGGAATACGGGGAGCTGTTTTTT.

This chain uses TRBV7-9 with TRBJ1-4, with unresolved D. Trimming shortened V by 2 bases and J by 4 bases, and 5 bases separated the two germline ends. The CDR3 length is 13 residues. Per germline, CDR1 SEHNR and CDR2 FQNEAQ (reference sequence). This CDR3 reads CASSLPYNEKLFF. CDR3 DNA sequence: TGTGCCAGCAGCTTACCCTATAATGAAAAACTGTTTTTT.

The rearrangement joins TRBV7-8 to TRBJ2-7; TRBD1 is a possible D gene (5 bases). CDR3 length: 13 residues. Germline V gene sequence: CDR1 SGHVS, CDR2 FQNEAQ. V gave up 3 bases and J gave up 5 bases, with 11 bases separating them. The CDR3: CASSFGQGNEQYF. DNA for the CDR3: TGTGCCAGCAGCTTCGGGCAGGGCAACGAGCAGTACTTC.

The chain employs TRBV7-8 and TRBJ1-5; tentatively, D is TRBD1 (5 bases). In germline, CDR1 is SGHVS, CDR2 FQNEAQ. Trimming removed 3 bases from V and 0 bases from J, with 15 bases in between. The CDR3 extends over 17 amino acids. CDR3 bases: TGTGCCAGCAGCTTCGCGCCTGAGGGGTATAGCAATCAGCCCCAGCATTTT. Residues: CASSFAPEGYSNQPQHF.